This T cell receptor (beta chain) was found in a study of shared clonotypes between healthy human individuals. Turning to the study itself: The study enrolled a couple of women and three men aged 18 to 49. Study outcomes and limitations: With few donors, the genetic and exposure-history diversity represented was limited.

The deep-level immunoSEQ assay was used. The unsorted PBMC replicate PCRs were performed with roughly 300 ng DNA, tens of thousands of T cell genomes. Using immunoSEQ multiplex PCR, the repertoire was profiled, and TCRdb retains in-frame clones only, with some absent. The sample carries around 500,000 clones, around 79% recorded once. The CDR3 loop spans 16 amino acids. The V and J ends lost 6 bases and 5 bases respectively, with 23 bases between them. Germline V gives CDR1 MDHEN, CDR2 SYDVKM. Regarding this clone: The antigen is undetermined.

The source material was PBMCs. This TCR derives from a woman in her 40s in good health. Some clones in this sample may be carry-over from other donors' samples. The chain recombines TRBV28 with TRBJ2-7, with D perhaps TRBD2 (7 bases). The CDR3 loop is CASSLAGAVVGDEQYF. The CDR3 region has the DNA TGTGCCAGCAGCCTTGCGGGGGCGGTCGTGGGTGACGAGCAGTACTTC.